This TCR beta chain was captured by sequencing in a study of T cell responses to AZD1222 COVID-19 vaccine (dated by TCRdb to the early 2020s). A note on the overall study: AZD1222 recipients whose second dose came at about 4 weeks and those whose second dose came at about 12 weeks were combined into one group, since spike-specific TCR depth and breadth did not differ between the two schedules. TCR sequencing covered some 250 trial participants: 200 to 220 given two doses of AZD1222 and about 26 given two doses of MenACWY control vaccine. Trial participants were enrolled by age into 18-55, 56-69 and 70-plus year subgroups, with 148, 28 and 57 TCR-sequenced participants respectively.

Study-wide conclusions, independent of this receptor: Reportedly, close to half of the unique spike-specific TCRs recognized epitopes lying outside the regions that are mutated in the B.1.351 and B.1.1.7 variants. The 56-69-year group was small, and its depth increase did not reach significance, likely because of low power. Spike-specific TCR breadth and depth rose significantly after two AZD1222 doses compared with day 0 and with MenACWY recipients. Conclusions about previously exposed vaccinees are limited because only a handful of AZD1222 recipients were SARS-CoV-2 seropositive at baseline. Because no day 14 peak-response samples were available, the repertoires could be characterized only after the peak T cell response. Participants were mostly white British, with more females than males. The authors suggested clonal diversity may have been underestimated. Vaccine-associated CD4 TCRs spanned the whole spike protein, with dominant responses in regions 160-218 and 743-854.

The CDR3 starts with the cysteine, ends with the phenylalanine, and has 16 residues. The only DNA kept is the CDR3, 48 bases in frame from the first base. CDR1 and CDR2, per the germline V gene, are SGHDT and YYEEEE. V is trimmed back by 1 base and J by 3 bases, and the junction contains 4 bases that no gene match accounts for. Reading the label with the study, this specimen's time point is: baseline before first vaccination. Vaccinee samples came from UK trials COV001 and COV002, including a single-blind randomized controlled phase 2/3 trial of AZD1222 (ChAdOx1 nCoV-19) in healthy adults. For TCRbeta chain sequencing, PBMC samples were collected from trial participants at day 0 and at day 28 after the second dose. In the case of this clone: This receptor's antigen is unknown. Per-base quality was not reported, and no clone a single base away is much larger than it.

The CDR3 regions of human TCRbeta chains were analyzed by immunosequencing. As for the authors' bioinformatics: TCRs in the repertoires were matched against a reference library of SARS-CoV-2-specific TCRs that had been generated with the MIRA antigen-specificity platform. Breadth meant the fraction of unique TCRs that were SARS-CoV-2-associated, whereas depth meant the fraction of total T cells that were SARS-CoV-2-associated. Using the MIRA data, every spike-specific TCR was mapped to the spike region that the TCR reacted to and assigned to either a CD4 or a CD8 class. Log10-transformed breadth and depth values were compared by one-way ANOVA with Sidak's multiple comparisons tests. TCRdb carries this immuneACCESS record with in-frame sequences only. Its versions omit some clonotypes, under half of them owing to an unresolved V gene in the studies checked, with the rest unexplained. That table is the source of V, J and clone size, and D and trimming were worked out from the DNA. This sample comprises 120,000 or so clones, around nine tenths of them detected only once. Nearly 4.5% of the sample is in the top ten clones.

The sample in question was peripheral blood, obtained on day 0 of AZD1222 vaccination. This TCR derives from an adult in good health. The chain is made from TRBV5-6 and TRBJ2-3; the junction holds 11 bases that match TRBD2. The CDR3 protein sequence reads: CASSLRVAGGTDTQYF. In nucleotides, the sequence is TGTGCCAGCAGCTTGAGGGTAGCGGGGGGGACAGATACGCAGTATTTT.